This is a list of T cell receptor beta chains from one sample in a study of blood T cell repertoires in COVID-19. Clones were sequenced by immunoSEQ multiplex PCR, and TCRdb holds only the in-frame ones, with some missing. The sample holds over 150,000 clones; 85% to 90% are singletons and the top ten take around a tenth. Source material: peripheral blood. The receptors were sampled from a woman aged 70-85 years with COVID-19, enrolled during active disease. The CDR3 runs from the conserved cysteine through the conserved F or W. Fields, in order: CDR3 protein, CDR3 DNA, clone size, J gene, CDR3 length, V gene, D gene. The D gene is left open where the match is weak. Only some rows state a clone size, as once, few, many or a class for expanded clones.

CDR3 protein: CASSVNPSGGEQFF
CDR3 DNA: TGTGCCAGCAGTGTAAACCCCTCAGGGGGTGAGCAGTTCTTC
clone size: -
J gene: TRBJ2-1
CDR3 length: 14
V gene: TRBV6-2/TRBV6-3
D gene: TRBD1

CDR3 protein: CASSLDGGNTGELFF
CDR3 DNA: TGTGCCAGCAGCTTAGACGGGGGGAACACCGGGGAGCTGTTTTTT
clone size: -
J gene: TRBJ2-2
CDR3 length: 15
V gene: TRBV11-2
D gene: -

CDR3 protein: CASSERGCIPGELFF
CDR3 DNA: TGTGCCAGCAGCGAGCGGGGGTGTATTCCCGGGGAGCTGTTTTTT
clone size: -
J gene: TRBJ2-2
CDR3 length: 15
V gene: TRBV21-1
D gene: -

CDR3 protein: CASSSGRGIDDEAFF
CDR3 DNA: TGTGCCAGTAGTAGCGGTCGGGGAATAGATGATGAAGCTTTCTTT
clone size: -
J gene: TRBJ1-1
CDR3 length: 15
V gene: TRBV19
D gene: -

CDR3 protein: CASSLVGGTGNTGELFF
CDR3 DNA: TGCGCCAGCAGCTTGGTAGGGGGTACGGGTAACACCGGGGAGCTGTTTTTT
clone size: -
J gene: TRBJ2-2
CDR3 length: 17
V gene: TRBV5-1
D gene: -

CDR3 protein: CASSRSESSYNSPLHF
CDR3 DNA: TGTGCCAGCAGCCGCAGCGAAAGCTCCTATAATTCACCCCTCCACTTT
clone size: -
J gene: TRBJ1-6
CDR3 length: 16
V gene: TRBV3-1/TRBV3-2
D gene: -

CDR3 protein: CASSLESQLYGYTF
CDR3 DNA: TGTGCCAGCAGCTTAGAGTCACAGTTGTATGGCTACACCTTC
clone size: -
J gene: TRBJ1-2
CDR3 length: 14
V gene: TRBV7-2
D gene: -

CDR3 protein: CASSTDSESNQPQHF
CDR3 DNA: TGTGCCAGCAGCACGGACAGTGAGAGCAATCAGCCCCAGCATTTT
clone size: once
J gene: TRBJ1-5
CDR3 length: 15
V gene: TRBV9
D gene: -

CDR3 protein: CASTRGDEQFF
CDR3 DNA: TGTGCCAGCACTCGGGGGGATGAGCAGTTCTTC
clone size: few
J gene: TRBJ2-1
CDR3 length: 11
V gene: TRBV3-1/TRBV3-2
D gene: TRBD2

CDR3 protein: CASSPPSSLAGEETQYF
CDR3 DNA: TGTGCCAGCAGCCCCCCCAGCTCTTTAGCGGGTGAGGAGACCCAGTACTTC
clone size: -
J gene: TRBJ2-5
CDR3 length: 17
V gene: TRBV3-1/TRBV3-2
D gene: TRBD2

CDR3 protein: CASSPVGTGGNQPQHF
CDR3 DNA: TGCGCCAGCAGCCCCGTCGGGACAGGGGGCAATCAGCCCCAGCATTTT
clone size: -
J gene: TRBJ1-5
CDR3 length: 16
V gene: TRBV5-1
D gene: TRBD1

CDR3 protein: CASSIAGALGNTIYF
CDR3 DNA: TGTGCCAGCAGCATCGCGGGGGCCCTGGGAAACACCATATATTTT
clone size: -
J gene: TRBJ1-3
CDR3 length: 15
V gene: TRBV5-6
D gene: -

CDR3 protein: CASTRDSYGYTF
CDR3 DNA: TGTGCCAGCACACGGGACTCCTATGGCTACACCTTC
clone size: -
J gene: TRBJ1-2
CDR3 length: 12
V gene: TRBV2
D gene: -

CDR3 protein: CASSQEGSALSTDTQYF
CDR3 DNA: TGCGCCAGCAGCCAAGAAGGCAGCGCCCTTAGCACAGATACGCAGTATTTT
clone size: -
J gene: TRBJ2-3
CDR3 length: 17
V gene: TRBV4-1
D gene: -

CDR3 protein: CASSLAGAETQYF
CDR3 DNA: TGCGCCAGCTCCCTAGCGGGGGCGGAGACCCAGTACTTC
clone size: -
J gene: TRBJ2-5
CDR3 length: 13
V gene: TRBV5-1
D gene: TRBD2

CDR3 protein: CASYWPGSGHGYTF
CDR3 DNA: TGTGCCAGCTATTGGCCAGGCAGCGGGCATGGCTACACCTTC
clone size: -
J gene: TRBJ1-2
CDR3 length: 14
V gene: TRBV28
D gene: -

CDR3 protein: CASSPFPRTAGTGELFF
CDR3 DNA: TGCGCCAGCAGCCCGTTTCCCCGGACCGCGGGCACCGGGGAGCTGTTTTTT
clone size: -
J gene: TRBJ2-2
CDR3 length: 17
V gene: TRBV5-1
D gene: -

CDR3 protein: CASSSGLAGGDFYEQYF
CDR3 DNA: TGTGCCAGCAGCTCAGGACTAGCGGGGGGCGACTTCTACGAGCAGTACTTC
clone size: -
J gene: TRBJ2-7
CDR3 length: 17
V gene: TRBV7-2
D gene: TRBD2

CDR3 protein: CSVVGAGETQYF
CDR3 DNA: TGCAGCGTTGTGGGGGCCGGGGAGACCCAGTACTTC
clone size: -
J gene: TRBJ2-5
CDR3 length: 12
V gene: TRBV29-1
D gene: -

CDR3 protein: CASTNRGSGNTIYF
CDR3 DNA: TGTGCCAGCACAAACAGGGGTTCAGGAAACACCATATATTTT
clone size: -
J gene: TRBJ1-3
CDR3 length: 14
V gene: TRBV28
D gene: TRBD1

CDR3 protein: CASSPGTPMGYGYTF
CDR3 DNA: TGTGCCAGCAGCCCCGGGACACCTATGGGCTATGGCTACACCTTC
clone size: -
J gene: TRBJ1-2
CDR3 length: 15
V gene: TRBV6-5
D gene: -

CDR3 protein: CASSAGTGYTEAFF
CDR3 DNA: TGTGCCAGCAGCGCCGGGACAGGGTACACTGAAGCTTTCTTT
clone size: -
J gene: TRBJ1-1
CDR3 length: 14
V gene: TRBV6-4
D gene: TRBD1

CDR3 protein: CASSFRDRVYTQYF
CDR3 DNA: TGTGCCAGCAGCTTCCGGGACAGGGTATATACGCAGTATTTT
clone size: -
J gene: TRBJ2-3
CDR3 length: 14
V gene: TRBV7-9
D gene: TRBD1

CDR3 protein: CASSSRQGVGNTIYF
CDR3 DNA: TGTGCCAGCAGCTCCCGACAGGGTGTAGGAAACACCATATATTTT
clone size: -
J gene: TRBJ1-3
CDR3 length: 15
V gene: TRBV5-6
D gene: TRBD1

CDR3 protein: CAWSVGVTGNTIYF
CDR3 DNA: TGTGCCTGGAGTGTAGGGGTAACTGGAAACACCATATATTTT
clone size: -
J gene: TRBJ1-3
CDR3 length: 14
V gene: TRBV30
D gene: -

CDR3 protein: CASSLVTEPYEQYF
CDR3 DNA: TGCGCCAGCAGCTTAGTTACAGAGCCCTACGAGCAGTACTTC
clone size: -
J gene: TRBJ2-7
CDR3 length: 14
V gene: TRBV5-1
D gene: -

CDR3 protein: CASSVYREGTEAFF
CDR3 DNA: TGTGCCAGCAGCGTATACAGGGAAGGCACTGAAGCTTTCTTT
clone size: -
J gene: TRBJ1-1
CDR3 length: 14
V gene: TRBV2
D gene: -

CDR3 protein: CASSGGLHNMNTEAFF
CDR3 DNA: TGTGCCAGCAGCGGGGGACTCCATAACATGAACACTGAAGCTTTCTTT
clone size: -
J gene: TRBJ1-1
CDR3 length: 16
V gene: TRBV5-4
D gene: -

CDR3 protein: CAWSGTTLAEQYF
CDR3 DNA: TGTGCCTGGTCCGGGACTACCCTCGCCGAGCAGTACTTC
clone size: -
J gene: TRBJ2-7
CDR3 length: 13
V gene: TRBV30
D gene: TRBD2

CDR3 protein: CASSYSKRSGLSYEQYF
CDR3 DNA: TGTGCCAGCAGTTACTCGAAGAGGAGCGGGTTATCCTACGAGCAGTACTTC
clone size: -
J gene: TRBJ2-7
CDR3 length: 17
V gene: TRBV6-2/TRBV6-3
D gene: -

CDR3 protein: CASSQTLAGGPHEQFF
CDR3 DNA: TGTGCCAGCAGCCAAACACTAGCGGGGGGGCCTCACGAGCAGTTCTTC
clone size: -
J gene: TRBJ2-1
CDR3 length: 16
V gene: TRBV3-1/TRBV3-2
D gene: TRBD2

CDR3 protein: CSVGDCGYTF
CDR3 DNA: TGCAGCGTTGGGGACTGTGGCTACACCTTC
clone size: -
J gene: TRBJ1-2
CDR3 length: 10
V gene: TRBV29-1
D gene: -